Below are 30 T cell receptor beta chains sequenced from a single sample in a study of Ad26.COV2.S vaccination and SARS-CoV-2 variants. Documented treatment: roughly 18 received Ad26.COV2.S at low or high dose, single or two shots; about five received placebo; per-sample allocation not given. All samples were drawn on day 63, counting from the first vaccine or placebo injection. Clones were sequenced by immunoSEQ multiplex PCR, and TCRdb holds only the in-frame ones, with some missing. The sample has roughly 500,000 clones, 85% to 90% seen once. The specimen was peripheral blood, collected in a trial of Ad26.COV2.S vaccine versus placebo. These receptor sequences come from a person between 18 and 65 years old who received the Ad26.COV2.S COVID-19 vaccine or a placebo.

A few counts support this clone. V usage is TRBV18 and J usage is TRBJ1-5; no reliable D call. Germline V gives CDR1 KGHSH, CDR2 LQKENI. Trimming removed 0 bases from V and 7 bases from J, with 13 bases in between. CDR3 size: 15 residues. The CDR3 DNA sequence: TGTGCCAGCTCACCACCTGACGCAGGAGGACAGCCCCAGCATTTT. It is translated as CASSPPDAGGQPQHF.

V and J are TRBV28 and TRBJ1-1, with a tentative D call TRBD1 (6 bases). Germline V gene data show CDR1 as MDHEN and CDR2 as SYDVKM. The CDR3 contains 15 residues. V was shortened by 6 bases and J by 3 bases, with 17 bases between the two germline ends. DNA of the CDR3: TGTGCCAGCAGCCTGATTGGGGGGCTATACACTGAAGCTTTCTTT. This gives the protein CASSLIGGLYTEAFF.

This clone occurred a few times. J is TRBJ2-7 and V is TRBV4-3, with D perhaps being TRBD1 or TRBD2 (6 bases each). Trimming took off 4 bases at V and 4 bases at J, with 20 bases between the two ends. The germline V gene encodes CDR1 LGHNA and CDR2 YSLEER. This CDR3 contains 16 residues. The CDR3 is CASSRTGRSGAYEQYF. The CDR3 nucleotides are TGCGCCAGCAGCCGGACGGGGAGGTCGGGGGCTTACGAGCAGTACTTC.

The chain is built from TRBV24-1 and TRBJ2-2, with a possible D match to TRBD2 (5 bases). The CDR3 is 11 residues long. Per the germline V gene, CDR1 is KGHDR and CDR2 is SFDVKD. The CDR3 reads CASGDTGELFF. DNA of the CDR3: TGTGCTTCCGGGGACACCGGGGAGCTGTTTTTT.

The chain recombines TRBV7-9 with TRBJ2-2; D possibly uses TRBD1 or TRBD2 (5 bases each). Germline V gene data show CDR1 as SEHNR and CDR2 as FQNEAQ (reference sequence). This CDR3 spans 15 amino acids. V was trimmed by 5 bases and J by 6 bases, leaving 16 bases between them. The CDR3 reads CASSPTLGVAGELFF. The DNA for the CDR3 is TGTGCCAGCAGCCCCACTTTGGGGGTTGCCGGGGAGCTGTTTTTT.

CDR3 protein: CASSISGRLGWEQFF. The CDR3 region has the DNA TGTGCCAGTAGCATTAGCGGGAGGTTAGGTTGGGAGCAGTTCTTC. The genes are TRBV19 and TRBJ2-1, with 10 bases identical to TRBD2. CDR3 size: 15 residues. The germline V gene has CDR1 LNHDA and CDR2 SQIVND (reference sequence). Trimming cost V 6 bases and J 10 bases; bases outside gene matches: 12.

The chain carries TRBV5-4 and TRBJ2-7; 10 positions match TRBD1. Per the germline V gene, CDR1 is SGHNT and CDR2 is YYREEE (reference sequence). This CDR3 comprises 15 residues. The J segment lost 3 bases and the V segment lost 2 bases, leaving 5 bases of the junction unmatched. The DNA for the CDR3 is TGTGCCAGCAGCTTTCCCGGGACAGGGGACTACGAGCAGTACTTC. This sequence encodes CASSFPGTGDYEQYF.

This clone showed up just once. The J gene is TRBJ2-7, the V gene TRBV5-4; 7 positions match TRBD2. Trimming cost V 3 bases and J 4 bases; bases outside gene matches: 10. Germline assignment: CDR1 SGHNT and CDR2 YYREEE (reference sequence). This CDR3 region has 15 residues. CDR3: CASSSSAGRGYEQYF. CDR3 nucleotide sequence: TGTGCCAGCAGCTCGTCAGCGGGGCGGGGTTACGAGCAGTACTTC.

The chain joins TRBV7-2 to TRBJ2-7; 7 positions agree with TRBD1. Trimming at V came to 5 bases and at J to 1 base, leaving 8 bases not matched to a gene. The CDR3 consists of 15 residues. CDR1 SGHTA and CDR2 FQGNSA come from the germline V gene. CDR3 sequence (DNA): TGTGCCAGCAGCCTTCCCGACAGGGCTTCCTACGAGCAGTACTTC. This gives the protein CASSLPDRASYEQYF.

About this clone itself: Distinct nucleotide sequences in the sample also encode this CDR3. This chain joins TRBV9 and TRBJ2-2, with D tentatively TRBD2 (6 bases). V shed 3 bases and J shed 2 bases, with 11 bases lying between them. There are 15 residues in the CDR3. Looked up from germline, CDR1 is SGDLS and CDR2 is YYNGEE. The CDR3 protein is CASSGGGANTGELFF. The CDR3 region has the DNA TGTGCCAGCAGCGGCGGAGGGGCCAACACCGGGGAGCTGTTTTTT.

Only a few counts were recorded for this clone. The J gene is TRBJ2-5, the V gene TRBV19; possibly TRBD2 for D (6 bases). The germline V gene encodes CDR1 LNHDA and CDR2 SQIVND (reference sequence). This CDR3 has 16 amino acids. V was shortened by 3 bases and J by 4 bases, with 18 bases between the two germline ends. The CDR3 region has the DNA TGTGCCAGTAGTATGTCTTCTGTGTGGGGGGTAGAGACCCAGTACTTC. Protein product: CASSMSSVWGVETQYF.

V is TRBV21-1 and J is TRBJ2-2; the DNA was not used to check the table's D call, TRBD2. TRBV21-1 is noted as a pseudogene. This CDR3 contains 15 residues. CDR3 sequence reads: CASSKLLVLRGELFF. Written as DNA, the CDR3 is TGTGCCAGCAGCAAACTATTAGTCTTGCGGGGGGAGCTGTTTTTT.

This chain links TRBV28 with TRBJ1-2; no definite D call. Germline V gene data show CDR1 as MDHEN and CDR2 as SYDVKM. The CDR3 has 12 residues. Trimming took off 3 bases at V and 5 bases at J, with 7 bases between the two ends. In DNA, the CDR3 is TGTGCCAGCAGTTTCAACCGTTATGGCTACACCTTC. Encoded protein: CASSFNRYGYTF.

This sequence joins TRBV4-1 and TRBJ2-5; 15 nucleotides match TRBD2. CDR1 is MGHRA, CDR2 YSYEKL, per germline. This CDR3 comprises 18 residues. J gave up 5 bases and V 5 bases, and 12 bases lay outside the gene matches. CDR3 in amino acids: CASSSLGLAGGPRETQYF. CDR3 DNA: TGCGCCAGCAGCAGTCTGGGACTAGCGGGAGGCCCGCGGGAGACCCAGTACTTC.

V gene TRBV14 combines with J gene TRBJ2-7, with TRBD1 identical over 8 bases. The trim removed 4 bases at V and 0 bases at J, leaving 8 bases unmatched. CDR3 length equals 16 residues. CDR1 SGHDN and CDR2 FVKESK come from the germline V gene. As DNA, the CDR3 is TGTGCCAGCAGCCGAACTCCGGGGACAGGCTCCTACGAGCAGTACGTC. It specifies CASSRTPGTGSYEQYV.

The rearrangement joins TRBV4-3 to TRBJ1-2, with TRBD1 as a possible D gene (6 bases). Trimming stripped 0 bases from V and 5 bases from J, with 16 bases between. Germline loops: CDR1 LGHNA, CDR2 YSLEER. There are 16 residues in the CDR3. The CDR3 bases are TGCGCCAGCAGCCAAGACAGGAGGGGGGGTCCTTATGGCTACACCTTC. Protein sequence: CASSQDRRGGPYGYTF.

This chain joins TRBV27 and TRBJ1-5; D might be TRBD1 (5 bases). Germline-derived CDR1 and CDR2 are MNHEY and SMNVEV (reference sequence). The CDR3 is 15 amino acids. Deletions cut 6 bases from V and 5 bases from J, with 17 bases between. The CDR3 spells CASSKSGRGDQPQHF. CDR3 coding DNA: TGTGCCAGCAGCAAATCGGGGCGAGGAGATCAGCCCCAGCATTTT.

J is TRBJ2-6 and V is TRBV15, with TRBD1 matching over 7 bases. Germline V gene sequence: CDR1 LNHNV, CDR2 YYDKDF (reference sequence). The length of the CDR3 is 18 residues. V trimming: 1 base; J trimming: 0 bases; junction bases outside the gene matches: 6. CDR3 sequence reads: CATSRAGQSSSGANVLTF. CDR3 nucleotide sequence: TGTGCCACCAGCAGAGCGGGACAGTCGAGCTCTGGGGCCAACGTCCTGACTTTC.

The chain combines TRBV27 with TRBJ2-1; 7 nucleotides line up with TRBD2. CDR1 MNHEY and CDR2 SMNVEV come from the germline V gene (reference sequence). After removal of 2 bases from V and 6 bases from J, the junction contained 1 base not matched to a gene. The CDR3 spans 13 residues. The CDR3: CASSLRGVNEQFF. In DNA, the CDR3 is TGTGCCAGCAGTTTACGGGGGGTCAATGAGCAGTTCTTC.

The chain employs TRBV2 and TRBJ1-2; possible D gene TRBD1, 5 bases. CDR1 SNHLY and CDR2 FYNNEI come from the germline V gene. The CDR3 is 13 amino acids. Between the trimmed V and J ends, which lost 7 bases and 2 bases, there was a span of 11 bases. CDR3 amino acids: CASTIQGNYGYTF. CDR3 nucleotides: TGTGCCAGCACTATTCAGGGAAACTATGGCTACACCTTC.

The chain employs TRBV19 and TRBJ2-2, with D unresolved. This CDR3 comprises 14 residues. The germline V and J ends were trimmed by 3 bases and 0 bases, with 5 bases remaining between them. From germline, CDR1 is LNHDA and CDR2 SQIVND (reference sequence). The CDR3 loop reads CASSMAPNTGELFF. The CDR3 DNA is TGTGCCAGTAGTATGGCGCCGAACACCGGGGAGCTGTTTTTT.

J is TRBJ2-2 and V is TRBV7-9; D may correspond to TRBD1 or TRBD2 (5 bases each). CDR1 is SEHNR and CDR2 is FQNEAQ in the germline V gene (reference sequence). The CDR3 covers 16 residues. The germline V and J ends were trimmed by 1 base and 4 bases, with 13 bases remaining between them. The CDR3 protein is CASSLGLRDLTGELFF. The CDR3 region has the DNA TGTGCCAGCAGCTTAGGACTCCGGGACCTCACCGGGGAGCTGTTTTTT.

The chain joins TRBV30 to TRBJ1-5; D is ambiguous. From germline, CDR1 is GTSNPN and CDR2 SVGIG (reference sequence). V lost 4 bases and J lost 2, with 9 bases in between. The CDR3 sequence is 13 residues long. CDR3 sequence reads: CAWKGWGNQPQHF. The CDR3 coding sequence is TGTGCCTGGAAAGGCTGGGGCAATCAGCCCCAGCATTTT.

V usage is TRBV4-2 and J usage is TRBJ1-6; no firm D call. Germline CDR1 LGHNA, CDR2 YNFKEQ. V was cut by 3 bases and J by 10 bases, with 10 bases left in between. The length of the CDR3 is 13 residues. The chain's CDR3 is CASSQRMGSPLHF. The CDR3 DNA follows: TGTGCCAGCAGCCAGCGCATGGGCTCACCCCTCCACTTT.

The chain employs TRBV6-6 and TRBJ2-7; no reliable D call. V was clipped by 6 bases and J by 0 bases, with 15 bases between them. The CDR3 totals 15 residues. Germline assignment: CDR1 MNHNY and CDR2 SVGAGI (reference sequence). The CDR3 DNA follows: TGTGCCAGCAGCCCTGAACTGGACGGCTCCTACGAGCAGTACGTC. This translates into CASSPELDGSYEQYV.

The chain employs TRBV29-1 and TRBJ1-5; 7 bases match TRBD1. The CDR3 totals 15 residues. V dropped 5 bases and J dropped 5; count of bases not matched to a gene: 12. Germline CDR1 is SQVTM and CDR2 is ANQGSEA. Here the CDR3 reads CSVRQGVMGDQPQHF. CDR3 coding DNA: TGCAGCGTTCGGCAGGGGGTAATGGGGGATCAGCCCCAGCATTTT.

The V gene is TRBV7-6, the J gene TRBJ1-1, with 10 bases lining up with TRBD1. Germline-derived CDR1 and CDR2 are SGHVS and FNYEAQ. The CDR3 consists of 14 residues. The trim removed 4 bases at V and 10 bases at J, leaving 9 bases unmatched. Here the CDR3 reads CASSSMTGGGVAFF. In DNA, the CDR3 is TGTGCCAGCAGCTCAATGACAGGGGGCGGGGTAGCTTTCTTT.

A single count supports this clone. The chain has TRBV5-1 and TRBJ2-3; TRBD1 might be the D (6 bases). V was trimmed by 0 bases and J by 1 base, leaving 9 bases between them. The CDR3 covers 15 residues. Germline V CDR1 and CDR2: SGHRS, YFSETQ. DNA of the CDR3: TGCGCCAGCAGCTTGGAGGCAGGGGGCACAGATACGCAGTATTTT. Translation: CASSLEAGGTDTQYF.

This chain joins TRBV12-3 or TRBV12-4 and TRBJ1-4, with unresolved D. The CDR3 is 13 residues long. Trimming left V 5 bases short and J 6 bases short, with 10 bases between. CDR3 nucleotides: TGTGCCAGCAGTCGTCGGCTTCATGAAAAACTGTTTTTT. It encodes CASSRRLHEKLFF.

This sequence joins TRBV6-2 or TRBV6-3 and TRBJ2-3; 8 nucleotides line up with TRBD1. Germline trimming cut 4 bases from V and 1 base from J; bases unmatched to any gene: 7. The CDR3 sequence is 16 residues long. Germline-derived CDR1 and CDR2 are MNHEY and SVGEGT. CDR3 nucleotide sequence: TGTGCCAGCAGTTTGGAACCGGGACAGGGCACAGATACGCAGTATTTT. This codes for CASSLEPGQGTDTQYF.